Below are 7 T cell receptor beta chains sequenced from a single sample in a study of CD8 T cells in ankylosing spondylitis. Using its own MiXCR run on the 5' RACE reads, TCRdb lists one record per CDR3 protein. This sample has about 130,000 distinct CDR3 sequences, with 11% found just once. Source material: blood, either unsorted or a sorted T cell fraction (not recorded which). These receptors all come from a female donor with ankylosing spondylitis or in good health (not recorded which).

With respect to this clonotype: Given the absence of the conserved phenylalanine or tryptophan at the CDR3 end, a read error is likely. Because the CDR3's place on the DNA is in doubt, the DNA is left out and the CDR3 is given as listed by TCRdb. V gene TRBV12-3 or TRBV12-4 combines with J gene TRBJ2-1; the D call TRBD2 from the table was never checked on the DNA. The CDR3 is 14 amino acids in total, end residues counted. CDR3 protein: CASTRASDLNILFL.

This clonotype was detected many times. The chain has TRBV6-2 or TRBV6-3 and TRBJ2-3, with 8 bases fitting TRBD1. The CDR3 is 13 residues long. CDR1 MNHEY and CDR2 SVGEGT come from the germline V gene. V shed 6 bases, J shed 4 bases, and the junction held 3 bases outside the gene matches. The CDR3: CASRAGGADTQYF. DNA for the CDR3: TGTGCCAGCAGAGCAGGGGGCGCAGATACGCAGTATTTT.

This clonotype was found many times. This rearrangement joins TRBV19 to TRBJ2-1, with D possibly matching TRBD2 (6 bases). The CDR3 spans 15 residues. CDR1 is LNHDA, CDR2 SQIVND, per germline (reference sequence). V gave up 1 base and J gave up 5 bases, with 12 bases separating them. The CDR3, as DNA: TGTGCCAGTAGTATAGCGGGAGCGACCCACAATGAGCAGTTCTTC. Encoded protein: CASSIAGATHNEQFF.

This clonotype has more than one count but fewer than ten. The rearrangement uses TRBV19 and TRBJ2-1, with 7 positions matching TRBD2. V lost 2 bases and J lost 2; bases outside the gene matches: 3. From germline, CDR1 is LNHDA and CDR2 SQIVND (reference sequence). This CDR3 is 15 amino acids long. CDR3: CASSITGGAYNEQFF. The CDR3, as DNA: TGTGCCAGTAGTATAACGGGAGGAGCCTACAATGAGCAGTTCTTC.

This clonotype was observed many times. This chain joins TRBV20-1 and TRBJ2-1, with D perhaps matching TRBD2 (5 bases). From germline, CDR1 is DFQATT and CDR2 SNEGSKA (reference sequence). V was pared by 6 bases and J by 3 bases, with 15 bases between. The CDR3 is made up of 14 amino acids. CDR3 nucleotide sequence: TGCAGTGCAAATCCGGGAACGGGCTACAATGAGCAGTTCTTC. Protein: CSANPGTGYNEQFF.

Worth noting for this clonotype: A clone one base away is much larger, so this may be a read error. The chain joins TRBV5-4 to TRBJ2-2, with TRBD1 identical over 8 bases. Germline lookup yields CDR1 SGHNT and CDR2 YYREEE (reference sequence). The length of the CDR3 is 15 residues. The CDR3 protein is CVSSLVSGGGGELFF. CDR3 sequence (DNA): TGTGTCAGCAGCTTGGTGTCAGGGGGCGGCGGGGAGCTGTTTTTT.

This clonotype was recorded at least ten times. V is TRBV20-1 and J is TRBJ1-3; D remains unclear. The CDR3 runs to 14 residues. The V gene's germline CDR1 is DFQATT and CDR2 SNEGSKA (reference sequence). V was pared by 7 bases and J by 0 bases, with 13 bases between. The CDR3 coding sequence is TGCAGTGTTTTAGCCCCTAGCTCTGGAAACACCATATATTTT. Its translation: CSVLAPSSGNTIYF.